The present TCR beta chain was sequenced within a study of siplizumab effects on memory and regulatory T cells. Study results and caveats: Under siplizumab, an average around 66% of mappable alloreactive CD4+ clones were Treg-derived, compared with roughly 27% in controls. Only a minority of proliferating CD4+ or CD8+ clones had an assignable naive or memory phenotype, with roughly 75-97% lacking one.

Some clones are missing from TCRdb's copy, which holds only in-frame ones; the method was immunoSEQ multiplex PCR. This table holds some 41,000 clones, roughly 90% found once. J was trimmed by 3 bases and V by 6 bases; bases with no gene match: 8. In germline, CDR1 is SGHTA, CDR2 FQGNSA. The CDR3 length is 15 residues. Note on this clone: The antigen is unknown.

The sequence came from a human donor in good health. The chain combines TRBV7-2 with TRBJ2-7, with 10 bases that match TRBD2. Sample: naive CD4+ T cells sorted from blood. The CDR3 DNA sequence: TGTGCCAGCAGACGGACTAGCGGCGACCGCTACGAGCAGTACTTC. This sequence encodes CASRRTSGDRYEQYF.